The rows below give T cell receptor beta chains drawn from one sample of a study of technical replicates of blood from a handful of donors. Some clones are missing from TCRdb's copy, which holds only in-frame ones; the method was immunoSEQ multiplex PCR. Of around 95,000 clones listed, approximately 96% are singletons. What was sequenced was T cells isolated from PBMCs. Source of these receptors: a human donor in good health. Each CDR3 is given with its conserved first and last residue. D genes are given only for firm matches. Not all rows give a size; the values are once, few, many and, for expanded clones, a class.

len | abundance | d_gene | j_gene | v_gene | CDR3nt | CDR3aa
14 | . | TRBD2 | TRBJ2-1 | TRBV29-1 | TGCAGCGGCGTAGCGGGGGGGCGCGGCAATGAGCAGTTCTTC | CSGVAGGRGNEQFF
13 | . | . | TRBJ2-3 | TRBV5-1 | TGCGCCAGCAGCAACACTTCAGGACTCCTTAGGTATTTT | CASSNTSGLLRYF
14 | . | TRBD1 | TRBJ1-6 | TRBV30 | TGTGCCTGGATCGAAGGACAGGCACTATCACCCCTCCACTTT | CAWIEGQALSPLHF
15 | . | . | TRBJ2-7 | TRBV28 | TGTGCCAGCAATAGGGCGGGGCAGGGTGGCTACGAGCAGTACTTC | CASNRAGQGGYEQYF
17 | . | . | TRBJ1-1 | TRBV4-1 | TGCGCCAGCAGCCAAGAACCGGAAATGGGCTCGGCGGGTGAAGCTTTCTTT | CASSQEPEMGSAGEAFF
12 | . | TRBD1 | TRBJ2-5 | TRBV29-1 | TGCAGCGTTGCCGACAGGGATGAGACCCAGTACTTC | CSVADRDETQYF
12 | . | . | TRBJ2-3 | TRBV28 | TGTGCCAGCAGCCAGCCAGGCGATACGCAGTATTTT | CASSQPGDTQYF
13 | once | . | TRBJ2-5 | TRBV2 | TGTGCCAGCAGTGCGGGAGCCCAAGAGACCCAGTACTTC | CASSAGAQETQYF
16 | . | TRBD1 | TRBJ1-2 | TRBV5-4 | TGTGCCAGCAGCCTTGAAACAGGGGGCAGAAACTATGGCTACACCTTC | CASSLETGGRNYGYTF
13 | . | TRBD1 | TRBJ2-7 | TRBV5-1 | TGCGCCAGCAGGCAGACAGGGGCCTACGAGCAGTACTTC | CASRQTGAYEQYF
16 | . | . | TRBJ2-7 | TRBV4-1 | TGCGCCAGCAGCCATATTGGTCACGGACAGAGCTACGAGCAGTACTTC | CASSHIGHGQSYEQYF
14 | . | . | TRBJ1-1 | TRBV19 | TGTGCCAGTAGTACAGGGGTTGGTGACACTGAAGCTTTCTTT | CASSTGVGDTEAFF
16 | . | . | TRBJ2-3 | TRBV28 | TGTGCCAGCAGTTTAAGCGAAGACGCTAGCACAGATACGCAGTATTTT | CASSLSEDASTDTQYF
12 | . | . | TRBJ1-2 | TRBV6-5 | TGTGCCAGCAGTCAGCAGGGGATGGACGCCACCTTC | CASSQQGMDATF
15 | . | . | TRBJ2-3 | TRBV2 | TGTGCCAGCAGTGAAGCAGGCACAGGGACAGATACGCAGTATTTT | CASSEAGTGTDTQYF
15 | . | TRBD2 | TRBJ2-7 | TRBV19 | TGTGCCAGTAGTAAGACTAGCGGGAACCTTTACGAGCAGTACTTC | CASSKTSGNLYEQYF
17 | . | TRBD1 | TRBJ2-2 | TRBV4-1 | TGCGCCAGCAGCCGAGTCACAGGGGGCATGAGTACCGGGGAGCTGTTTTTT | CASSRVTGGMSTGELFF
17 | . | . | TRBJ2-5 | TRBV10-1 | TGCGCCAGCAGTGGGCCCTCGATCCTCGGAGATGTTGAGACCCAGTACTTC | CASSGPSILGDVETQYF
14 | . | TRBD1 | TRBJ2-7 | TRBV27 | TGTGCCAGCAGGACAGGGAGAACCACCTACGAGCAGTACTTC | CASRTGRTTYEQYF
18 | . | TRBD2 | TRBJ2-3 | TRBV10-3 | TGTGCCATCACCATCAGGGGACTAGCGGGGGGCATCACAGATACGCAGTATTTT | CAITIRGLAGGITDTQYF
17 | . | TRBD2 | TRBJ2-5 | TRBV7-2 | TGTGCCAGCAGCTATGGGGGAGGGATCTCCCTCCAAGAGACCCAGTACTTC | CASSYGGGISLQETQYF
12 | . | TRBD2 | TRBJ2-4 | TRBV2 | TGTGCCAGGGCCGGAAAGGGCGGGGGACAGTACTTC | CARAGKGGGQYF
14 | . | TRBD1 | TRBJ2-1 | TRBV5-1 | TGCGCCAGCAGCGGAGGACAGGGAGTCGATGAGCAGTTCTTC | CASSGGQGVDEQFF
15 | . | TRBD2 | TRBJ2-7 | TRBV28 | TGTGCCAGCAGTTCTCTCCTAGCGGGAGTCTACGAGCAGTACTTC | CASSSLLAGVYEQYF
15 | . | . | TRBJ1-5 | TRBV27 | TGTGCCAGCAGTTTAGTCGGGGGTAGCAATCAGCCCCAGCATTTT | CASSLVGGSNQPQHF
15 | . | TRBD1 | TRBJ1-1 | TRBV10-1 | TGCGCCAGCAGTGAAACCGGGACAGGGCACACTGAAGCTTTCTTT | CASSETGTGHTEAFF
14 | . | . | TRBJ2-7 | TRBV30 | TGTGCCTGGAGTGTGCGGGACGGAGCCTACGAGCAGTACTTC | CAWSVRDGAYEQYF
13 | once | TRBD1 | TRBJ1-2 | TRBV6-5 | TGTGCCAGCAGTTACTGGGACAGGGGTGGCTACACCTTC | CASSYWDRGGYTF
13 | . | . | TRBJ2-3 | TRBV10-1 | TGCGCCAGCAGTGAGACTGGCACAGATACGCAGTATTTT | CASSETGTDTQYF
13 | . | . | TRBJ1-5 | TRBV7-7 | TGTGCTAGCAGCCGACAGGAAAATCAGCCCCAGCATTTT | CASSRQENQPQHF
11 | . | TRBD1 | TRBJ1-2 | TRBV29-1 | TGCAGCGACGACAGGGGCTGGGGCTACACCTTC | CSDDRGWGYTF
19 | . | TRBD2 | TRBJ2-5 | TRBV30 | TGTGCCTGGAGCCGCTTGTCCGGGACTAGCGGGCGATACCAAGAGACCCAGTACTTC | CAWSRLSGTSGRYQETQYF
12 | . | TRBD2 | TRBJ2-3 | TRBV28 | TGTGCCAGCGGGAGGGCCGGGGATACGCAGTATTTT | CASGRAGDTQYF
16 | . | . | TRBJ1-3 | TRBV14 | TGTGCCAGCAGCCAAGTCGGGTCCTACTCTGGAAACACCATATATTTT | CASSQVGSYSGNTIYF
13 | . | . | TRBJ1-1 | TRBV28 | TGTGCCAGCCTGATCAGGGAGAACACTGAAGCTTTCTTT | CASLIRENTEAFF
14 | . | . | TRBJ2-7 | TRBV5-3 | TGTGCCAGAAGCCCCCGCCGGGGTGACGCCGAGCAGTACTTC | CARSPRRGDAEQYF
15 | once | TRBD2 | TRBJ2-7 | TRBV14 | TGTGCCAGCAGCCAGGTAACTAGCGGCCTCTACGAGCAGTACTTC | CASSQVTSGLYEQYF
16 | . | . | TRBJ2-1 | TRBV5-1 | TGCGCCAGCAGCTTGTCTACCAGGCAAGAAGGCAATGAGCAGTTCTTC | CASSLSTRQEGNEQFF
15 | . | TRBD2 | TRBJ2-1 | TRBV28 | TGTGCCAGCAGGGCAACTAGCGGGGGTAAGAATGAGCAGTTCTTC | CASRATSGGKNEQFF
13 | . | . | TRBJ1-1 | TRBV2 | TGTGCCAGCATTTGGCATCCGAACACTGAAGCTTTCTTT | CASIWHPNTEAFF
15 | . | . | TRBJ1-4 | TRBV11-2 | TGTGCCAGCAGCTTAGATTGGGGCCATAATGAAAAACTGTTTTTT | CASSLDWGHNEKLFF
11 | once | . | TRBJ2-5 | TRBV20-1 | TGCAGTGCTAACCCTCAGGAGACCCAGTACTTC | CSANPQETQYF
12 | . | . | TRBJ1-2 | TRBV6-1 | TGTGCCACCCTTTCAAGAGGATATGGCTACACCTTC | CATLSRGYGYTF
15 | . | . | TRBJ1-3 | TRBV19 | TGTGCCAGTTTTTCGAGGCACCGCACTGGAAACACCATATATTTT | CASFSRHRTGNTIYF
13 | few | . | TRBJ1-1 | TRBV29-1 | TGCAGCGAGAAACCTCAGGGGAACACTGAAGCTTTCTTT | CSEKPQGNTEAFF
14 | once | TRBD1 | TRBJ2-7 | TRBV6-1 | TGTGCCAGCAGATGGACAGGAAGCTCCTACGAGCAGTACTTC | CASRWTGSSYEQYF
15 | . | . | TRBJ2-2 | TRBV21-1 | TGTGCCAGCAGCACAAAGCGGGAACACACCGGGGAGCTGTTTTTT | CASSTKREHTGELFF
11 | . | . | TRBJ2-5 | TRBV7-9 | TGTGCCAGCAGGAGAGGGGAGACCCAGTACTTC | CASRRGETQYF
14 | . | . | TRBJ1-5 | TRBV2 | TGTGCCAGCAGTGAACGAGCTAATGATCAGCCCCAGCATTTT | CASSERANDQPQHF
16 | . | TRBD2 | TRBJ2-1 | TRBV30 | TGTGCCTGGAGTGGGACTAGCGGGGGGAAAAGAGATGAGCAGTTCTTC | CAWSGTSGGKRDEQFF
13 | . | TRBD1 | TRBJ1-2 | TRBV7-8 | TGTGCCAGCAGCGCCGGACAGGGGGATGGCTACACCTTC | CASSAGQGDGYTF
14 | . | . | TRBJ2-7 | TRBV28 | TGTGCCAGCAGTTTATCGGTAGCGGTGAATGCGCAGTACTTC | CASSLSVAVNAQYF
15 | . | . | TRBJ1-1 | TRBV5-1 | TGCGCCAGCAGCTTGAATCTCGGGGGGAACACTGAAGCTTTCTTT | CASSLNLGGNTEAFF
15 | . | . | TRBJ1-5 | TRBV5-1 | TGCGCCAGCAGCTTGGCGGGCGGGAGCAATCAGCCCCAGCATTTT | CASSLAGGSNQPQHF